The clone carrying this TCR beta chain showed up just a few times. Antigen unknown. Treatment specified: approximately 18 received Ad26.COV2.S at low or high dose, single or two shots; about 5 received placebo; per-sample allocation not given. The study sampled participants on day 63 after the first vaccine or placebo injection. Clones were sequenced by immunoSEQ multiplex PCR, and TCRdb holds only the in-frame ones, with some missing. This sample has about 350,000 clones, with around nine tenths found just once. This sample is part of a study of Ad26.COV2.S vaccination and SARS-CoV-2 variants. Regarding the study as a whole: Reports say spike-specific CD8+ and CD4+ T cell responses covered substantial breadth after vaccination.

The CDR3 is 14 amino acids. Per germline, CDR1 WNHNN and CDR2 SYGVQD (reference sequence). Unmatched junction bases numbered 6, after V lost 3 bases and J lost 6 bases. V and J are TRBV10-1 and TRBJ2-7, with 9 bases aligning to TRBD1. The sequence derives from a person between 18 and 65 years old who received the Ad26.COV2.S COVID-19 vaccine or a placebo. This sample comprised peripheral blood, obtained in a trial of Ad26.COV2.S vaccine versus placebo. The DNA for the CDR3 is TGCGCCAGCAGTGAAGGGACAGGGCTTGTCGAGCAGTACTTC. Amino acid sequence: CASSEGTGLVEQYF.